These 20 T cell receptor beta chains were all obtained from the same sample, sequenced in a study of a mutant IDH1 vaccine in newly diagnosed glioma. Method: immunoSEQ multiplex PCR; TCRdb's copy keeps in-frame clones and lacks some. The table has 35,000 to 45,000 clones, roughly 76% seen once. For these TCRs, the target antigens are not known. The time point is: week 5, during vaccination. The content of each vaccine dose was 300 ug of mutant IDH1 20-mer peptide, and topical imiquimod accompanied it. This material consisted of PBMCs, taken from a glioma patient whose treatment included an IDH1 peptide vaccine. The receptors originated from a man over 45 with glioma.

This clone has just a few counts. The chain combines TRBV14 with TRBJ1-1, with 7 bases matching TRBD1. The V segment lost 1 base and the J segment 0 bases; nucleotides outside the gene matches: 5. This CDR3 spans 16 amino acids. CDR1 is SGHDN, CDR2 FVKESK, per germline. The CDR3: CASSQVTGTVNTEAFF. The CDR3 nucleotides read TGTGCCAGCAGCCAAGTCACCGGGACAGTGAACACTGAAGCTTTCTTT.

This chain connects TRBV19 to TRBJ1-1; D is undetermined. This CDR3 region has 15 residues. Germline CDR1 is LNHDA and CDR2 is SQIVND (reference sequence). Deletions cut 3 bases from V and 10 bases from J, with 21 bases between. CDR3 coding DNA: TGTGCCAGTAGTATCGTAGGCAGAGGAGTCATAGGAGCTTTCTTT. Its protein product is CASSIVGRGVIGAFF.

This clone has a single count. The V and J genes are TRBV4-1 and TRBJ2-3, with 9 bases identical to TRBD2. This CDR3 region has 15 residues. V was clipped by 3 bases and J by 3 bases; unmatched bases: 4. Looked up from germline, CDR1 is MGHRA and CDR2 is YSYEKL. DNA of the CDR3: TGCGCCAGCAGCCAGCTAGCGGGGTTTACAGATACGCAGTATTTT. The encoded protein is CASSQLAGFTDTQYF.

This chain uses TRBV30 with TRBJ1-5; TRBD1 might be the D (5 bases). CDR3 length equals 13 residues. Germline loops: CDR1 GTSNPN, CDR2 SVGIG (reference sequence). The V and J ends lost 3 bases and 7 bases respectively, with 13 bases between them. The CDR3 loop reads CAWRGQVGQPQHF. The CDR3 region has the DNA TGTGCCTGGAGGGGGCAGGTCGGCCAGCCCCAGCATTTT.

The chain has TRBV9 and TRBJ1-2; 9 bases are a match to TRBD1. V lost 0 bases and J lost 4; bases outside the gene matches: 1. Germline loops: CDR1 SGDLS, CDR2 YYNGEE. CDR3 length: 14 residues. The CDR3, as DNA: TGTGCCAGCAGCGTAGTGACAGGGGGCTATGGCTACACCTTC. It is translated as CASSVVTGGYGYTF.

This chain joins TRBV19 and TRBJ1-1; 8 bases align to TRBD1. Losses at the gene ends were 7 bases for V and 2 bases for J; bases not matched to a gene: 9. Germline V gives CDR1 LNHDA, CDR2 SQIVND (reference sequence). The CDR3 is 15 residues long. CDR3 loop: CASTGQGVLNTEAFF. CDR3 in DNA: TGTGCCAGTACCGGACAGGGCGTTTTAAACACTGAAGCTTTCTTT.

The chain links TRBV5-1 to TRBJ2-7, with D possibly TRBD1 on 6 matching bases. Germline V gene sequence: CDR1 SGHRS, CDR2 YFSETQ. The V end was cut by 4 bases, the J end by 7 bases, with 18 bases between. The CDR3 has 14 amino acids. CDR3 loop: CASSPGTTLGEQYF. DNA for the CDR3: TGCGCCAGCAGCCCCGGGACAACCCTCGGAGAGCAGTACTTC.

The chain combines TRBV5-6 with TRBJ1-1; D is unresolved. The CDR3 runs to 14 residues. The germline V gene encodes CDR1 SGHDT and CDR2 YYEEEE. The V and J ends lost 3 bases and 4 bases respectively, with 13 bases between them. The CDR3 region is CASSSGLGFTEAFF. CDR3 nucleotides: TGTGCCAGCAGCTCGGGGTTGGGTTTCACTGAAGCTTTCTTT.

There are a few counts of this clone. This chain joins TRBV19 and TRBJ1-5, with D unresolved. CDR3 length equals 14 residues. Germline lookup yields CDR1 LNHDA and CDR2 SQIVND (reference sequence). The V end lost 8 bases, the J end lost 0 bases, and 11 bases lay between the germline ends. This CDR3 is CASSDTISNQPQHF. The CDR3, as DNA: TGTGCCAGTTCAGACACGATTAGCAATCAGCCCCAGCATTTT.

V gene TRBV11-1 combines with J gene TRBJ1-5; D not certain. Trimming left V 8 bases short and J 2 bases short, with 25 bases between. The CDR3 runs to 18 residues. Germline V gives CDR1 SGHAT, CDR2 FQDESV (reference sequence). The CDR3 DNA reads TGTGCCAGCCCAGCTGGTATTTCGGGGAAACATTGCAATCAGCCCCAGCATTTT. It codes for CASPAGISGKHCNQPQHF.

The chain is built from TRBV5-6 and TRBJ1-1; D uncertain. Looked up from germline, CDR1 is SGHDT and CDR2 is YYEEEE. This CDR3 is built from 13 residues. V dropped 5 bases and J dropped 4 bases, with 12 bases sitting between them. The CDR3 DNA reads TGTGCCAGCAGGGTCGGGAGTACCACTGAAGCTTTCTTT. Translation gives CASRVGSTTEAFF. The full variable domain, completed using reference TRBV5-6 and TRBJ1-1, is DAGVTQSPTHLIKTRGQQVTLRCSPKSGHDTVSWYQQALGQGPQFIFQYYEEEERQRGNFPDRFSGHQFPNYSSELNVNALLLGDSALYLCASRVGSTTEAFFGQGTRLTVV.

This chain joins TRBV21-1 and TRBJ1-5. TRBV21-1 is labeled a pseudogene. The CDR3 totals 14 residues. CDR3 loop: CASSRPPADQPQHF. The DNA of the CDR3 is TGTGCCAGCAGCAGACCCCCAGCGGATCAGCCCCAGCATTTT.

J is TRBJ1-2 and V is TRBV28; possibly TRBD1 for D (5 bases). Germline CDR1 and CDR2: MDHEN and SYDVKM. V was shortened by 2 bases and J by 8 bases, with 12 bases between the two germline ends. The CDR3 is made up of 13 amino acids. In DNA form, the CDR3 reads TGTGCCAGCAGTTTACTCTGGGGCTTGGGCTACACCTTC. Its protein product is CASSLLWGLGYTF.

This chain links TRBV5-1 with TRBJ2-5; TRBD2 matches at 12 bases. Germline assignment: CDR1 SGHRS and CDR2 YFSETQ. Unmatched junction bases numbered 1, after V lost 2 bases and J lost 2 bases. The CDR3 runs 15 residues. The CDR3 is CASSLLAGGQETQYF. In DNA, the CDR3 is TGCGCCAGCAGCTTACTAGCGGGAGGACAAGAGACCCAGTACTTC.

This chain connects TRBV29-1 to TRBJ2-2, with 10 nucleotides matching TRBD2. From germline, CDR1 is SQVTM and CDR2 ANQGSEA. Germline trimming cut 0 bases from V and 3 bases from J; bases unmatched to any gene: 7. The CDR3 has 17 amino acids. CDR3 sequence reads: CSVEDTTSGMYTGELFF. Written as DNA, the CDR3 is TGCAGCGTTGAAGACACAACTAGCGGGATGTACACCGGGGAGCTGTTTTTT.

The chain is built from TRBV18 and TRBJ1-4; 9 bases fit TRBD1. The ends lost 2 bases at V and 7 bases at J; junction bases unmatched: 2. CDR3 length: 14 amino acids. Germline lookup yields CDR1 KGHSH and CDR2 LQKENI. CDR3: CASSPGTGSEKLFF. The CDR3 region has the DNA TGTGCCAGCTCACCAGGGACAGGGAGTGAAAAACTGTTTTTT.

CDR3 residues: CASTSAGPLHF. The CDR3 bases are TGTGCCAGCACCTCCGCGGGACCCCTCCACTTT. J is TRBJ1-6 and V is TRBV5-4; D remains unclear. CDR1 SGHNT and CDR2 YYREEE come from the germline V gene (reference sequence). The length of the CDR3 is 11 residues. V lost 6 bases and J lost 12, with 10 bases in between.

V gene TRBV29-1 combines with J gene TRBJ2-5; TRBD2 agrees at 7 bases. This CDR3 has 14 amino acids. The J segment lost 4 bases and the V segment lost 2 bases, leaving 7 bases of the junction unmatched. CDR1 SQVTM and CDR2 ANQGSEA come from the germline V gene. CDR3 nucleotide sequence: TGCAGCGTTGAAACCCCAGGCGGGGGAGAGACCCAGTACTTC. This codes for CSVETPGGGETQYF.

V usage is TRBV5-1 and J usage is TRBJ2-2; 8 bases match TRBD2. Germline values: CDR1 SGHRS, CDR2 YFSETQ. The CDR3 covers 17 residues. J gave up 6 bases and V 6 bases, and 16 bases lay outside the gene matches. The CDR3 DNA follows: TGCGCCAGCACCTTCGAAGCGGGAGCAAGAAGGGCCGGGGAGCTGTTTTTT. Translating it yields CASTFEAGARRAGELFF.

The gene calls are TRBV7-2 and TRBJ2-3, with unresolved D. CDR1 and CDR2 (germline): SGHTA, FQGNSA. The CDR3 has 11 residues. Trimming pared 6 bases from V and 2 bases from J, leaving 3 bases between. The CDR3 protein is CASSYTDTQYF. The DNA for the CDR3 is TGTGCCAGCAGTTACACAGATACGCAGTATTTT.